These T cell receptor beta chains were read from a single sample in a study of T cells in Graves' hyperthyroidism and ophthalmopathy. MiXCR, applied by TCRdb to the multiplex PCR reads, yields one record per CDR3 protein. The profile shows hundreds of thousands of distinct CDR3 sequences, approximately 15% of them singletons. Sequencing used blood. These receptors all come from a woman in her thirties or forties with Graves' ophthalmopathy. Each CDR3 is given with its conserved first and last residue. D genes are given only for firm matches. Not all rows give a size; the values are once, few, many and, for expanded clones, a class.

J gene	D gene	V gene	clone size	CDR3 protein	CDR3 DNA
TRBJ1-5	TRBD1	TRBV2	many	CASRETGGGNQPQHF	TGTGCCAGCAGGGAAACAGGGGGAGGCAATCAGCCCCAGCATTTT
TRBJ1-1	TRBD1	TRBV2	many	CAITGGRNTEAFF	TGTGCCATCACAGGGGGCCGGAACACTGAAGCTTTCTTT
TRBJ2-7	-	TRBV20-1	many	CSASLDGSYEQYF	TGCAGTGCTAGTTTGGACGGCTCCTACGAGCAGTACTTC
TRBJ2-5	-	TRBV5-1	many	CASKGGTQETQYF	TGCGCCAGCAAGGGCGGGACACAAGAGACCCAGTACTTC
TRBJ1-1	TRBD1	TRBV4-1	many	CASSHIIGQGDTEAFF	TGCGCCAGCAGCCATATCATTGGACAGGGGGACACTGAAGCTTTCTTT
TRBJ1-1	TRBD1	TRBV19	many	CASSPRTGTNANTEAFF	TGTGCCAGTAGTCCAAGGACAGGAACTAACGCCAACACTGAAGCTTTCTTT
TRBJ1-1	-	TRBV20-1	many	CRAQGVTEAFF	TGCAGGGCCCAGGGAGTCACTGAAGCTTTCTTT
TRBJ1-1	-	TRBV19	many	CASSIPPGMNTEAFF	TGTGCCAGTAGTATCCCCCCGGGGATGAACACTGAAGCTTTCTTT
TRBJ2-7	TRBD2	TRBV15	few	CATSHGTTFVEQYF	TGTGCCACCAGCCACGGGACTACATTTGTCGAGCAGTACTTC
TRBJ1-2	-	TRBV11-2	many	CASSLDGMAGAGGYTF	TGTGCCAGCAGCTTAGACGGGATGGCAGGGGCGGGGGGCTACACCTTC
TRBJ2-7	-	TRBV28	-	CASSPPILGTYYEQYF	TGTGCCAGCAGCCCACCTATCCTGGGTACCTACTACGAGCAGTACTTC
TRBJ2-7	-	TRBV6-1	many	CASSEETSYEQYF	TGTGCCAGCAGTGAAGAAACCTCCTACGAGCAGTACTTC
TRBJ2-7	TRBD2	TRBV20-1	many	CSASDILAGEGFEQYF	TGCAGTGCTAGTGACATCTTAGCGGGAGAGGGGTTCGAGCAGTACTTC
TRBJ1-2	TRBD1	TRBV29-1	-	CSVERAGTGESDTF	TGCAGCGTAGAAAGGGCCGGGACAGGGGAATCGGACACCTTC
TRBJ2-7	-	TRBV28	few	CASSLLAVPSEQYF	TGTGCCAGCAGTTTATTAGCGGTTCCGTCCGAGCAGTACTTC
TRBJ2-4	TRBD1	TRBV15	many	CATSPQVGTVLLAKNIQYF	TGTGCCACCAGCCCTCAGGTGGGGACAGTGTTACTAGCCAAAAACATTCAGTACTTC
TRBJ2-4	-	TRBV5-1	many	CASSKGEAKNIQYF	TGCGCCAGCAGTAAGGGCGAAGCCAAAAACATTCAGTACTTC
TRBJ2-5	TRBD2	TRBV15	once	CATSRDSGGAETQYF	TGTGCCACCAGCAGAGATAGCGGGGGGGCAGAGACCCAGTACTTC
TRBJ1-2	-	TRBV10-3	-	CAISPVPNNYGYTF	TGTGCCATCAGTCCAGTCCCTAATAACTATGGCTACACCTTC
TRBJ1-6	-	TRBV7-6	many	CASSFGTSSPLHF	TGTGCCAGCAGCTTTGGGACCAGCTCACCCCTCCACTTT
TRBJ2-7	-	TRBV7-2	few	CASSFPNGRYEQYF	TGTGCCAGCAGCTTTCCCAACGGTCGGTACGAGCAGTACTTC